Below, 21 T cell receptor beta chains from the same sample are listed, as sequenced in a study of response to subunit inactivated influenza vaccine. MiXCR was run by TCRdb on the RT-PCR reads, yielding one entry per CDR3 protein. The repertoire has approximately 570,000 distinct CDR3 sequences, 6% to 9% of them found once; the top ten carry about an eighth. Sequences were derived from PBMCs from blood, sampled less than 25 months after vaccination. All receptors come from a man aged 50 to 75 who received an inactivated influenza vaccine.

This clonotype was detected ten times or more. The rearrangement uses TRBV6-1 and TRBJ2-1; D might be TRBD1 (6 bases). The CDR3 contains 14 residues. Germline V lookup: CDR1 MNHNS, CDR2 SASEGT. With 8 bases removed from V and 2 bases from J, the gap between germline ends came to 13 bases. The DNA of the CDR3 is TGTGCCAGCTGCCCGGCAGGGGCCTACAATGAGCAGTTCTTC. It is translated as CASCPAGAYNEQFF.

As for this clonotype: Relative to the germline gene, one junction end is altered; a read error may explain this. This sequence joins TRBV5-1 and TRBJ2-1; TRBD2 might be the D (6 bases). The length of the CDR3 is 14 residues. CDR1 is SGHRS and CDR2 is YFSETQ in the germline V gene. The CDR3 bases are TGCGCCAGCCGCTTTAGCGGAGGAGGCGATGAGCAGTTCTTC. The encoded protein is CASRFSGGGDEQFF. Using reference TRBV5-1 and TRBJ2-1 for the parts outside the CDR3, the full variable domain is KAGVTQTPRYLIKTRGQQVTLSCSPISGHRSVSWYQQTPGQGLQFLFEYFSETQRNKGNFPGRFSGRQFSNSRSEMNVSTLELGDSALYLCASRFSGGGDEQFFGPGTRLTVL.

The table lists this clonotype with a few counts. This chain uses TRBV7-8 with TRBJ1-1, with D perhaps matching TRBD1 (5 bases). The CDR3 contains 15 residues. V lost 1 base and J 3 bases, leaving 12 bases between the germline ends. Germline V gene data show CDR1 as SGHVS and CDR2 as FQNEAQ. The CDR3 here is CASSLVVRGDTEAFF. The CDR3 nucleotides are TGTGCCAGCAGCTTAGTGGTTAGGGGAGACACTGAAGCTTTCTTT.

The table lists this clonotype with many counts. The J gene is TRBJ2-7, the V gene TRBV2; 7 bases line up with TRBD1. Germline V gene sequence: CDR1 SNHLY, CDR2 FYNNEI. J gave up 1 base and V 6 bases, and 6 bases lay outside the gene matches. The CDR3 has 14 residues. DNA of the CDR3: TGTGCCAGCAGAGGACAGGCGACATCCTACGAGCAGTACTTC. It codes for CASRGQATSYEQYF.

This clonotype was recorded at least ten times. J is TRBJ2-3 and V is TRBV20-1, with D unclear. V gave up 6 bases and J gave up 4 bases, with 14 bases separating them. Germline values: CDR1 DFQATT, CDR2 SNEGSKA (reference sequence). The length of the CDR3 is 13 residues. CDR3 sequence (DNA): TGCAGTGCCCACAGTTCACTCTCAGATACGCAGTATTTT. It is translated as CSAHSSLSDTQYF.

The chain recombines TRBV20-1 with TRBJ2-7, with D possibly TRBD2 on 5 matching bases. The CDR3 has 15 residues. Trimming removed 2 bases at V and 3 bases at J, with 17 bases between. Germline V gives CDR1 DFQATT, CDR2 SNEGSKA (reference sequence). This CDR3 is CSARSSREASYEQYF. DNA of the CDR3: TGCAGTGCTAGAAGCTCGAGGGAAGCTAGCTACGAGCAGTACTTC.

The CDR3, as DNA: TGTGCCAGCAGTTTTGGGACACGCGATGGCTACACCTTC. Translating it yields CASSFGTRDGYTF. The rearrangement uses TRBV12-3 or TRBV12-4 and TRBJ1-2; D possibly corresponds to TRBD1 (6 bases). Trimming stripped 3 bases from V and 6 bases from J, with 11 bases between. The CDR3 length is 13 residues.

The V call is TRBV10-3, the J call TRBJ1-5; D is uncertain. This CDR3 is 14 amino acids long. With 0 bases removed from V and 4 bases from J, the gap between germline ends came to 7 bases. The germline V gene encodes CDR1 ENHRY and CDR2 SYGVKD. The CDR3 here is CAISESLGNQPQHF. The CDR3 coding sequence is TGTGCCATCAGTGAGTCATTGGGGAATCAGCCCCAGCATTTT.

This clonotype was recorded many times. The chain is built from TRBV18 and TRBJ1-1; a weak D match, TRBD1 (6 bases). Trimming left V 4 bases short and J 7 bases short, with 13 bases between. The CDR3 length is 13 residues. Germline CDR1 KGHSH, CDR2 LQKENI. CDR3 protein: CASSLGQLREAFF. The CDR3, as DNA: TGTGCCAGCTCACTGGGACAACTACGTGAAGCTTTCTTT.

This clonotype was counted only a few times. The CDR3, as DNA: TGCGCCAGCAGCCGGGACAGCCACTTTAACCAAGAGACCCAGTACTTC. As protein: CASSRDSHFNQETQYF. The genes are TRBV5-1 and TRBJ2-5, with 7 bases aligning to TRBD1. The CDR3 has 16 amino acids. Per the germline V gene, CDR1 is SGHRS and CDR2 is YFSETQ. Trimming removed 4 bases from V and 0 bases from J; junction bases left unmatched: 9.

This clonotype appeared a few times. V gene TRBV11-2 combines with J gene TRBJ1-3; a weak D match, TRBD1 (6 bases). CDR1 is SGHAT and CDR2 is FQNNGV in the germline V gene. The CDR3 has 14 residues. Trimming shortened V by 5 bases and J by 7 bases, and 15 bases separated the two germline ends. The CDR3 loop reads CASSRQAPANTIYF. In DNA, the CDR3 is TGTGCCAGCAGCCGACAGGCCCCAGCGAACACCATATATTTT.

This clonotype was counted at least ten times. The J gene is TRBJ2-3, the V gene TRBV3-1; D ambiguous. The CDR3 runs to 15 residues. With 0 bases removed from V and 2 bases from J, the gap between germline ends came to 9 bases. The germline V gene encodes CDR1 LGHDT and CDR2 YNNKEL (reference sequence). CDR3 sequence reads: CASSQEFPTTDTQYF. For the CDR3, the DNA is TGTGCCAGCAGCCAAGAATTCCCGACCACAGATACGCAGTATTTT.

This clonotype was found many times. The chain combines TRBV29-1 with TRBJ2-2; TRBD2 agrees at 11 bases. The CDR3 spans 14 residues. The junction had 6 bases not matched to a gene; V was cut back by 6 bases and J by 6 bases. Germline CDR1 reads SQVTM; CDR2 reads ANQGSEA. Here the CDR3 reads CSVLGLAGPGELFF. The CDR3 DNA reads as TGCAGCGTACTCGGACTAGCGGGCCCCGGGGAGCTGTTTTTT.

This clonotype was seen at least ten times. This chain connects TRBV20-1 to TRBJ2-7, with D perhaps TRBD1 (6 bases). The CDR3 runs to 16 residues. Germline V gene data show CDR1 as DFQATT and CDR2 as SNEGSKA (reference sequence). V dropped 1 base and J dropped 0 bases, with 16 bases sitting between them. CDR3 loop: CSARAWTATNSYEQYF. CDR3 bases: TGCAGTGCTAGAGCCTGGACAGCGACAAACTCCTACGAGCAGTACTTC.

V and J are TRBV4-2 and TRBJ2-1, with unresolved D. In germline, CDR1 is LGHNA, CDR2 YNFKEQ. This CDR3 spans 13 amino acids. Trimming cost V 0 bases and J 8 bases, with 8 bases left between them. This CDR3 reads CASSQDQNYEQFF. CDR3 nucleotide sequence: TGTGCCAGCAGCCAAGATCAAAACTATGAGCAGTTCTTC.

CDR3 in DNA: TGCGCCAGCAGCCAAGATAGGAGGAAAGAGACCCAGTACTTC. As protein: CASSQDRRKETQYF. The chain couples TRBV4-3 to TRBJ2-5, with D perhaps TRBD2 (5 bases). In germline, CDR1 is LGHNA, CDR2 YSLEER. This CDR3 is built from 14 residues. The V and J ends lost 0 bases and 3 bases respectively, with 8 bases between them.

The genes are TRBV9 and TRBJ2-7, with a possible D match to TRBD1 (6 bases). Germline V gene sequence: CDR1 SGDLS, CDR2 YYNGEE. The ends were cut back, 4 bases at V and 0 bases at J, with 14 bases in the middle. The CDR3 is 15 residues long. The CDR3: CASSPRTASSYEQYF. CDR3 coding DNA: TGTGCCAGCAGCCCGAGGACAGCCAGCTCCTACGAGCAGTACTTC.

The chain links TRBV19 to TRBJ2-1, with unresolved D. With 5 bases removed from V and 1 base from J, the gap between germline ends came to 9 bases. The CDR3 consists of 14 residues. Germline values: CDR1 LNHDA, CDR2 SQIVND (reference sequence). The CDR3 here is CASSASYSYNEQFF. In DNA form, the CDR3 reads TGTGCCAGTAGTGCTTCCTATTCCTACAATGAGCAGTTCTTC.

This clonotype came up many times. The J gene is TRBJ2-2, the V gene TRBV28, with unresolved D. The V gene lost 7 bases and the J gene lost 1 base, with 7 bases spanning the gap. The germline V gene has CDR1 MDHEN and CDR2 SYDVKM. This CDR3 has 13 residues. CDR3 coding DNA: TGTGCCAGCAAGGACGAGAACACCGGGGAGCTGTTTTTT. It translates to CASKDENTGELFF.

This chain connects TRBV6-2 or TRBV6-3 to TRBJ1-5, with D unclear. The germline V and J ends were trimmed by 2 bases and 0 bases, with 17 bases remaining between them. The CDR3 totals 18 residues. The germline V gene has CDR1 MNHEY and CDR2 SVGEGT. CDR3 region: CASSYRRSNIYSNQPQHF. The CDR3 nucleotides are TGTGCCAGCAGTTACCGTCGGTCAAATATCTATAGCAATCAGCCCCAGCATTTT.

This sequence joins TRBV20-1 and TRBJ2-5, with a tentative D call TRBD2 (6 bases). Looked up from germline, CDR1 is DFQATT and CDR2 is SNEGSKA (reference sequence). The CDR3 length is 16 residues. Trimming cost V 4 bases and J 1 base, with 19 bases left between them. CDR3 bases: TGCAGTGCTAACGGGGTGGGCGGGAATTTCCAAGAGACCCAGTACTTC. It encodes CSANGVGGNFQETQYF.